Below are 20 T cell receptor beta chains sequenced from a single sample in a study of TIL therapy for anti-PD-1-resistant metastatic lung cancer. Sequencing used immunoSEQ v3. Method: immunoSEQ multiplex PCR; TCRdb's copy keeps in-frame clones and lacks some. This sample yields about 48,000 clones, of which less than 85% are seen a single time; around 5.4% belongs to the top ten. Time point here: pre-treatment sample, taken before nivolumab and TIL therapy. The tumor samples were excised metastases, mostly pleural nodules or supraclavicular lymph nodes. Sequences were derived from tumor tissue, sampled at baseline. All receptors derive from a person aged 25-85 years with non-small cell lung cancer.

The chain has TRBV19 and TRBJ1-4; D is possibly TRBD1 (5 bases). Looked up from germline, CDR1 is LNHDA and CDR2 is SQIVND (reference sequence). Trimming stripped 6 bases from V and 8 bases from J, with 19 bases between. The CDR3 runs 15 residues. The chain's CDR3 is CASSRTGRSGEKLFF. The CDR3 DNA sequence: TGTGCCAGTAGCAGGACGGGACGGTCGGGAGAAAAACTGTTTTTT.

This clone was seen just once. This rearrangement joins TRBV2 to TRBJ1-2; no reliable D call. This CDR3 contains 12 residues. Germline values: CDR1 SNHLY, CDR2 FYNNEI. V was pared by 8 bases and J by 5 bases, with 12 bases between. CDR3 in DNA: TGTGCCAGCGGGAGGGCTACTTATGGCTACACCTTC. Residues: CASGRATYGYTF. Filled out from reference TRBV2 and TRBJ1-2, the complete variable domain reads EPEVTQTPSHQVTQMGQEVILRCVPISNHLYFYWYRQILGQKVEFLVSFYNNEISEKSEIFDDQFSVERPDGSNFTLKIRSTKLEDSAMYFCASGRATYGYTFGSGTRLTVV.

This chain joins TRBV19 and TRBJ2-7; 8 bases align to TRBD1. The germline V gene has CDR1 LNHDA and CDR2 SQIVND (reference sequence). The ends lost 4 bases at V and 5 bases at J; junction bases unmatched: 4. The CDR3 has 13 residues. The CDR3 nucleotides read TGTGCCAGTAGTAGGACAGGGTCCGACGAGCAGTACTTC. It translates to CASSRTGSDEQYF.

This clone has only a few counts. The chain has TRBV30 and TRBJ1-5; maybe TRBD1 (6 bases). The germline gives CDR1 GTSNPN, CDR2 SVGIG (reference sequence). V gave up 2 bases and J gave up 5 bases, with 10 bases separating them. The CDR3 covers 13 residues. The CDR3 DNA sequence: TGTGCCTGGAGTCTCAGGGGCCATCAGCCCCAGCATTTT. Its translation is CAWSLRGHQPQHF.

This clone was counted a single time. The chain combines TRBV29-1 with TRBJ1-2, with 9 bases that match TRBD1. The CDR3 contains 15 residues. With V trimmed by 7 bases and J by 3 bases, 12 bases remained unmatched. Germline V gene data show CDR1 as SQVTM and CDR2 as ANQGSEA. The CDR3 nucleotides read TGCAGCGCCGTCCCGGGACAGGGCCGAGACTATGGCTACACCTTC. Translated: CSAVPGQGRDYGYTF.

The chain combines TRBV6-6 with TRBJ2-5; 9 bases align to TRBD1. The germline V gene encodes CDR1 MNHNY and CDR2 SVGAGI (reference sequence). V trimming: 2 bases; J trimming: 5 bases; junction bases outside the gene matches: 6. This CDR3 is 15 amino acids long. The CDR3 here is CASSYPGQGLETQYF. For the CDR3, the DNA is TGTGCCAGCAGTTACCCGGGACAGGGTCTGGAGACCCAGTACTTC.

Written as DNA, the CDR3 is TGCGCCAGCAGCCCCCGGGACACCACCTACGAGCAGTACTTC. Its protein product is CASSPRDTTYEQYF. The gene calls are TRBV4-1 and TRBJ2-7; tentatively, D is TRBD1 (6 bases). CDR1 and CDR2 (germline): MGHRA, YSYEKL. V lost 4 bases and J lost 2, with 12 bases in between. The CDR3 has 14 amino acids.

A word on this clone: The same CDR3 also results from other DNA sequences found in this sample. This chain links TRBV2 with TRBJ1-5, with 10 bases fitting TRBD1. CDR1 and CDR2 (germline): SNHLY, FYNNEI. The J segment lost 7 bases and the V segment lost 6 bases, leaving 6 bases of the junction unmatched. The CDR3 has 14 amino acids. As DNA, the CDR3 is TGTGCCAGCAGGAGGGACAGGGGCGGGCAGCCCCAGCATTTT. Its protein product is CASRRDRGGQPQHF.

The CDR3 loop is CASSLASVHGYTF. In nucleotides, the CDR3 is TGCGCCAGCAGCTTGGCCTCGGTTCATGGCTACACCTTC. The chain employs TRBV5-1 and TRBJ1-2; D unresolved. Trimming took 0 bases from V and 6 from J, leaving 9 bases between them. Germline loops: CDR1 SGHRS, CDR2 YFSETQ. The CDR3 has 13 amino acids.

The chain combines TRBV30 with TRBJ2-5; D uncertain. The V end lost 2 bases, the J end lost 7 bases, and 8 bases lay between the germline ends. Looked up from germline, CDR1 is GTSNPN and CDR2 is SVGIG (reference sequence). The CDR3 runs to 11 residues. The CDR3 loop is CAWSPMGTQYF. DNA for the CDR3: TGTGCCTGGAGTCCGATGGGGACCCAGTACTTC.

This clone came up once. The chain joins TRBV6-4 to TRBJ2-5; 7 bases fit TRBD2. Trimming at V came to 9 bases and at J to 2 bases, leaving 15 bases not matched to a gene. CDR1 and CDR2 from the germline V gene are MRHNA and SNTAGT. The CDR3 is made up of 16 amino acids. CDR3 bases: TGTGCCAGGCCACTAGCGCGGGAGAGGGGTCAAGAGACCCAGTACTTC. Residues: CARPLARERGQETQYF.

The CDR3 here is CASSKTSGSPGELFF. Here the CDR3 DNA reads TGTGCCAGTAGTAAGACTAGCGGGAGTCCCGGGGAGCTGTTTTTT. This chain uses TRBV19 with TRBJ2-2; 12 positions agree with TRBD2. Germline V CDR1 and CDR2: LNHDA, SQIVND (reference sequence). The CDR3 contains 15 residues. J lost 6 bases, V lost 4 bases, and 3 bases had no gene match.

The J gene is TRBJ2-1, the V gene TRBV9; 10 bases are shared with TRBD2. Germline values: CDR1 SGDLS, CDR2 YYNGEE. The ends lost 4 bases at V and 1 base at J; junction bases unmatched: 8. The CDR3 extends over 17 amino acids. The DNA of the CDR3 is TGTGCCAGCAGCCCCGGGACTAGCGTGGGGTCCTACAATGAGCAGTTCTTC. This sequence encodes CASSPGTSVGSYNEQFF.

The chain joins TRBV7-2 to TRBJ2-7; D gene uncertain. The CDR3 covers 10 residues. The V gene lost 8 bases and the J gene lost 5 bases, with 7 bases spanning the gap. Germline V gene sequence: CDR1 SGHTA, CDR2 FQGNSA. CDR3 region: CASGLNEQYF. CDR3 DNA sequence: TGTGCCAGCGGTCTTAACGAGCAGTACTTC.

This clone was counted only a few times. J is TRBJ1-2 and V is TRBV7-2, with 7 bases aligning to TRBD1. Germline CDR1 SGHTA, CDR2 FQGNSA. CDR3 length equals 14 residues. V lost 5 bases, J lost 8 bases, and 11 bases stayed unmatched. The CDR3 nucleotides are TGTGCCAGCAGCCCCCGACAGGGATCAGGAGGCTACACCTTC. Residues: CASSPRQGSGGYTF.

The CDR3 DNA reads TGTGCCAGCAGCTTACTGGTTGGGGCAGCCAGAAATCAGCCCCAGCATTTT. Translating gives CASSLLVGAARNQPQHF. The chain links TRBV7-2 to TRBJ1-5; D might be TRBD1 (5 bases). The germline V gene has CDR1 SGHTA and CDR2 FQGNSA. Between the trimmed V and J ends, which lost 2 bases and 4 bases, there was a span of 18 bases. The CDR3 covers 17 residues.

DNA of the CDR3: TGTGCCAGCAGCTCGAGGACAGAGCAAGAGACCCAGTACTTC. It translates to CASSSRTEQETQYF. The chain employs TRBV5-6 and TRBJ2-5; tentatively, D is TRBD1 (6 bases). This CDR3 has 14 residues. Trimming left V 3 bases short and J 2 bases short, with 11 bases between. Germline values: CDR1 SGHDT, CDR2 YYEEEE.

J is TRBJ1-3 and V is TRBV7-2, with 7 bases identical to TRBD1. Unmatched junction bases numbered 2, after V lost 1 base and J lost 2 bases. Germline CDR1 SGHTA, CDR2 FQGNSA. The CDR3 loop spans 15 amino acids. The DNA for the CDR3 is TGTGCCAGCAGCTTAGTAGGGACAGCTGGAAACACCATATATTTT. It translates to CASSLVGTAGNTIYF.

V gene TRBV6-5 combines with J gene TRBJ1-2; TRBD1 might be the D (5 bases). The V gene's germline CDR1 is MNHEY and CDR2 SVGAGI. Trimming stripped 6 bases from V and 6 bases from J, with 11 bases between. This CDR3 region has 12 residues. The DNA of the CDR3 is TGTGCCAGCAGGCAGGGTGTTCATGGCTACACCTTC. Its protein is CASRQGVHGYTF.

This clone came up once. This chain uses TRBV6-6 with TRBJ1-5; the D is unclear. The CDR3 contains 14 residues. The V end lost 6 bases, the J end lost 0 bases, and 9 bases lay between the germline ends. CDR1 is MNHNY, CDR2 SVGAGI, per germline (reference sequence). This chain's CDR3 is CASRLDDSNQPQHF. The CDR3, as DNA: TGTGCCAGCAGACTGGATGATAGCAATCAGCCCCAGCATTTT.